A single sample is the source of the 29 T cell receptor beta chains below, sequenced in a study of CD8 T cells in Susac syndrome. The RNA, roughly 0.45 to 1 ug, was put through reverse transcription using random hexamers. TCRdb processed the immunoSEQ multiplex PCR reads anew with MiXCR; each CDR3 protein has one entry. This repertoire shows about 290,000 distinct CDR3 sequences, 85% found once; its top ten account for roughly 0.22%. Specimen: CD8+ T cells from PBMCs. Source of these receptors: a human donor with multiple sclerosis.

The V call is TRBV12-3 or TRBV12-4, the J call TRBJ1-5; 7 bases fit TRBD1. V dropped 4 bases and J dropped 4; count of bases not matched to a gene: 7. The CDR3 runs to 15 residues. The CDR3 coding sequence is TGTGCCAGCAGTTCTGACAGGGCCCCAAATCAGCCCCAGCATTTT. Translation gives CASSSDRAPNQPQHF.

The table lists this clonotype with a count of one. This chain uses TRBV20-1 with TRBJ2-1, with 9 bases identical to TRBD2. Germline CDR1 DFQATT, CDR2 SNEGSKA (reference sequence). With V trimmed by 6 bases and J by 2 bases, 5 bases remained unmatched. The CDR3 covers 14 residues. The CDR3 coding sequence is TGCAGTGCCTCTAGCGGGATCGCCTACAATGAGCAGTTCTTC. This codes for CSASSGIAYNEQFF.

The gene calls are TRBV11-2 and TRBJ2-7, with TRBD1 identical over 12 bases. This CDR3 has 15 residues. Per the germline V gene, CDR1 is SGHAT and CDR2 is FQNNGV. V shed 3 bases and J 6 bases; nucleotides not matched to a gene: 6. The CDR3 loop is CASSFGGTGGFEQYF. The CDR3 nucleotides are TGTGCCAGCAGCTTTGGAGGGACAGGGGGCTTCGAGCAGTACTTC.

This clonotype occurred a few times. The V and J genes are TRBV7-9 and TRBJ2-3, with D unclear. Germline-derived CDR1 and CDR2 are SEHNR and FQNEAQ (reference sequence). V lost 6 bases and J lost 2, with 6 bases in between. This CDR3 has 12 amino acids. The CDR3 region has the DNA TGTGCCAGCAGACGAACCACAGATACGCAGTATTTT. Its translation is CASRRTTDTQYF.

The chain links TRBV20-1 to TRBJ1-1; possibly TRBD1 for D (6 bases). CDR3 length equals 15 residues. Trimming removed 0 bases at V and 7 bases at J, with 18 bases between. Germline V gene lookup returns CDR1 DFQATT and CDR2 SNEGSKA (reference sequence). CDR3 in amino acids: CSARDIRDTRYEAFF. Written as DNA, the CDR3 is TGCAGTGCTAGAGATATTCGGGACACTCGATATGAAGCTTTCTTT.

This clonotype was detected a few times. The V gene is TRBV19, the J gene TRBJ2-7, with D perhaps matching TRBD1 or TRBD2 (5 bases each). V dropped 6 bases and J dropped 0 bases, with 12 bases sitting between them. The CDR3 runs to 14 residues. CDR1 LNHDA and CDR2 SQIVND come from the germline V gene (reference sequence). DNA for the CDR3: TGTGCCAGTAGCTGGGGACGGAGCTCCTACGAGCAGTACTTC. This encodes CASSWGRSSYEQYF. The entire variable domain, with the rest obtained from reference TRBV19 and TRBJ2-7, is as follows: DGGITQSPKYLFRKEGQNVTLSCEQNLNHDAMYWYRQDPGQGLRLIYYSQIVNDFQKGDIAEGYSVSREKKESFPLTVTSAQKNPTAFYLCASSWGRSSYEQYFGPGTRLTVT.

The chain links TRBV21-1 to TRBJ2-1; the DNA was not compared with TRBD2, the D call given in the table. TRBV21-1 constitutes a pseudogene. The CDR3 has 14 residues. CDR3 in DNA: TGTGCCAGCAGCGATACTAGAACGGCAGCTGAGCAGTTCTTC. This sequence encodes CASSDTRTAAEQFF.

The chain combines TRBV24-1 with TRBJ2-1, with D perhaps being TRBD1 or TRBD2 (5 bases each). The CDR3 has 15 residues. The germline V gene has CDR1 KGHDR and CDR2 SFDVKD. With 6 bases removed from V and 0 bases from J, the gap between germline ends came to 11 bases. This chain's CDR3 is CATSSPGSSYNEQFF. The CDR3 DNA follows: TGTGCCACCAGTTCCCCAGGGAGCTCCTACAATGAGCAGTTCTTC.

As DNA, the CDR3 is TGTGCCAGCAGCACCTCAGCGGGGTGGGCCTATACGCAGTATTTT. Encoded protein: CASSTSAGWAYTQYF. The V and J genes are TRBV6-2 or TRBV6-3 and TRBJ2-3; 7 bases agree with TRBD2. V was clipped by 6 bases and J by 7 bases; unmatched bases: 13. This CDR3 is 15 amino acids long. Germline CDR1 is MNHEY and CDR2 is SVGEGT.

CDR3 nucleotide sequence: TGTGCCAGTAGTATCTACGGACTAGCGGGAAGGTACAATGAGCAGTTCTTC. The encoded protein is CASSIYGLAGRYNEQFF. The chain recombines TRBV19 with TRBJ2-1, with 12 bases identical to TRBD2. The J segment lost 4 bases and the V segment lost 3 bases, leaving 7 bases of the junction unmatched. The CDR3 is 17 residues long. The V gene's germline CDR1 is LNHDA and CDR2 SQIVND (reference sequence).

A few counts support this clonotype. The chain has TRBV12-3 or TRBV12-4 and TRBJ2-7; unclear D gene. The CDR3 runs to 12 residues. The ends were cut back, 6 bases at V and 3 bases at J, with 9 bases in the middle. CDR3 DNA: TGTGCCAGCAGCTGGCCGAACTACGAGCAGTACTTC. Translating gives CASSWPNYEQYF.

The genes are TRBV4-1 and TRBJ1-5; possible D gene TRBD1, 5 bases. Germline V lookup: CDR1 MGHRA, CDR2 YSYEKL. The CDR3 totals 15 residues. V lost 0 bases and J lost 3, with 9 bases in between. DNA of the CDR3: TGCGCCAGCAGCCAAGAGCCAGGGCCCAATCAGCCCCAGCATTTT. It is translated as CASSQEPGPNQPQHF.

V is TRBV7-2 and J is TRBJ2-1; D is possibly TRBD2 (6 bases). The length of the CDR3 is 19 residues. Trimming took 0 bases from V and 0 from J, leaving 18 bases between them. Germline V gene lookup returns CDR1 SGHTA and CDR2 FQGNSA. The chain's CDR3 is CASSLAWGTSTSSYNEQFF. In DNA form, the CDR3 reads TGTGCCAGCAGCTTAGCGTGGGGGACTTCAACGAGCTCCTACAATGAGCAGTTCTTC.

The V gene is TRBV20-1, the J gene TRBJ2-3, with D possibly matching TRBD1 (6 bases). V shed 2 bases and J shed 6 bases, with 15 bases lying between them. CDR3 length: 14 amino acids. Germline assignment: CDR1 DFQATT and CDR2 SNEGSKA (reference sequence). In DNA form, the CDR3 reads TGCAGTGCTAGACACCAGGGGCGGCCGGATACGCAGTATTTT. It yields the protein CSARHQGRPDTQYF.

V is TRBV5-6 and J is TRBJ1-2; tentative D call: TRBD1 (5 bases). The V end lost 5 bases, the J end lost 2 bases, and 13 bases lay between the germline ends. This CDR3 is built from 14 residues. Looked up from germline, CDR1 is SGHDT and CDR2 is YYEEEE. In nucleotides, the CDR3 is TGTGCCAGCAGATTTGGGACGTTCAACTATGGCTACACCTTC. Amino acids: CASRFGTFNYGYTF.

This rearrangement joins TRBV5-8 to TRBJ1-4, with 9 bases matching TRBD1. Germline values: CDR1 SGHTS, CDR2 YDEGEE. This CDR3 comprises 15 residues. The ends lost 2 bases at V and 5 bases at J; junction bases unmatched: 4. The CDR3 region is CASSFGTGTNEKLFF. The CDR3 DNA reads TGTGCCAGCAGCTTCGGGACAGGGACGAATGAAAAACTGTTTTTT.

The V and J genes are TRBV7-2 and TRBJ1-2, with D uncertain. Germline assignment: CDR1 SGHTA and CDR2 FQGNSA. Deletions cut 4 bases from V and 3 bases from J, with 15 bases between. The CDR3 has 15 amino acids. The CDR3 loop reads CASSYRTYFDYGYTF. CDR3 coding DNA: TGTGCCAGCAGCTATCGGACCTACTTTGACTATGGCTACACCTTC. The full variable domain, with the rest looked up from reference TRBV7-2 and TRBJ1-2, is GAGVSQSPSNKVTEKGKDVELRCDPISGHTALYWYRQSLGQGLEFLIYFQGNSAPDKSGLPSDRFSAERTGGSVSTLTIQRTQQEDSAVYLCASSYRTYFDYGYTFGSGTRLTVV.

The V and J genes are TRBV9 and TRBJ2-2; D gene unclear. V shed 0 bases and J shed 3 bases, with 15 bases lying between them. Germline values: CDR1 SGDLS, CDR2 YYNGEE. The CDR3 has 17 amino acids. The CDR3 sequence is CASSVDLVQAYTGELFF. The CDR3 coding sequence is TGTGCCAGCAGCGTAGATTTAGTCCAGGCTTACACCGGGGAGCTGTTTTTT.

This CDR3 reads CASSQTTQIGGYTF. CDR3 nucleotides: TGTGCCAGCAGCCAGACTACCCAGATTGGCGGCTACACCTTC. The chain joins TRBV3-1 to TRBJ1-2, with D hard to call. Trimming pared 3 bases from V and 8 bases from J, leaving 16 bases between. Germline-derived CDR1 and CDR2 are LGHDT and YNNKEL (reference sequence). The CDR3 runs 14 residues.

J is TRBJ1-1 and V is TRBV19; D remains unclear. The CDR3 spans 13 residues. The V and J ends lost 3 bases and 4 bases respectively, with 9 bases between them. Germline-derived CDR1 and CDR2 are LNHDA and SQIVND (reference sequence). DNA for the CDR3: TGTGCCAGTAGTATGAGCTCGGGCACTGAAGCTTTCTTT. Residues: CASSMSSGTEAFF.

The V and J genes are TRBV29-1 and TRBJ2-1; possible D gene TRBD1, 6 bases. Germline loops: CDR1 SQVTM, CDR2 ANQGSEA. Trimming shortened V by 6 bases and J by 0 bases, and 12 bases separated the two germline ends. The CDR3 sequence is 14 residues long. As DNA, the CDR3 is TGCAGCGTGTCGGGACATATCTCCTACAATGAGCAGTTCTTC. It yields the protein CSVSGHISYNEQFF.

The V gene is TRBV27, the J gene TRBJ2-2; TRBD2 matches 10 bases. This CDR3 is built from 16 residues. V was clipped by 1 base and J by 1 base; unmatched bases: 0. Germline V gene lookup returns CDR1 MNHEY and CDR2 SMNVEV (reference sequence). The CDR3 spells CASSLLAGGNTGELFF. The DNA for the CDR3 is TGTGCCAGCAGTTTATTAGCGGGAGGGAACACCGGGGAGCTGTTTTTT.

This chain joins TRBV6-2 or TRBV6-3 and TRBJ1-5, with D unclear. Germline V CDR1 and CDR2: MNHEY, SVGEGT. The germline V and J ends were trimmed by 0 bases and 2 bases, with 14 bases remaining between them. CDR3 length: 17 residues. CDR3 amino acids: CASSYSSQFLRNQPQHF. As DNA, the CDR3 is TGTGCCAGCAGTTACTCGAGTCAGTTCCTACGCAATCAGCCCCAGCATTTT.

The J gene is TRBJ2-5, the V gene TRBV29-1; D gene ambiguous. CDR3 length: 13 amino acids. Germline assignment: CDR1 SQVTM and CDR2 ANQGSEA. V lost 5 bases and J 1 base, leaving 11 bases between the germline ends. The CDR3 DNA is TGCAGCGTTCCACCGACCATCCAAGAGACCCAGTACTTC. Translated, it gives CSVPPTIQETQYF.

The chain joins TRBV7-9 to TRBJ2-7; D is ambiguous. The CDR3 covers 15 residues. Germline-derived CDR1 and CDR2 are SEHNR and FQNEAQ (reference sequence). V was shortened by 4 bases and J by 2 bases, with 15 bases between the two germline ends. CDR3 sequence (DNA): TGTGCCAGCAGCTCAGTGTCGGCAGCCACCTACGAGCAGTACTTC. Translating gives CASSSVSAATYEQYF.

This sequence joins TRBV12-3 or TRBV12-4 and TRBJ2-7; 7 bases are a match to TRBD2. CDR3 length: 14 residues. J gave up 2 bases and V 3 bases, and 4 bases lay outside the gene matches. CDR3 nucleotides: TGTGCCAGCAGTTTCAGGGACTACGCCTACGAGCAGTACTTC. Translated, it gives CASSFRDYAYEQYF.

This chain joins TRBV3-1 and TRBJ2-7; D not resolved. Germline V CDR1 and CDR2: LGHDT, YNNKEL (reference sequence). This CDR3 comprises 12 residues. Trimming took off 3 bases at V and 0 bases at J, with 3 bases between the two ends. The CDR3 loop reads CASSHTSYEQYF. The CDR3 DNA is TGTGCCAGCAGCCATACCTCCTACGAGCAGTACTTC.

The CDR3: CSARPQYLSYEQYF. CDR3 in DNA: TGCAGTGCTAGACCCCAATACCTCTCCTACGAGCAGTACTTC. The gene calls are TRBV20-1 and TRBJ2-7; D gene uncertain. This CDR3 contains 14 residues. Germline V lookup: CDR1 DFQATT, CDR2 SNEGSKA (reference sequence). V lost 2 bases to trimming and J lost 0 bases, with 11 bases between them.

This clonotype is a singleton in its sample. The chain recombines TRBV28 with TRBJ1-3; D is possibly TRBD1 (6 bases). Looked up from germline, CDR1 is MDHEN and CDR2 is SYDVKM. This CDR3 region has 14 residues. With 3 bases removed from V and 4 bases from J, the gap between germline ends came to 10 bases. CDR3 in amino acids: CASSLQGIGNTIYF. The CDR3 coding sequence is TGTGCCAGCAGTTTGCAGGGGATAGGAAACACCATATATTTT.